Below are 30 T cell receptor beta chains sequenced from a single sample in a study of shared clonotypes between healthy human individuals. The assay was immunoSEQ multiplex PCR, and TCRdb's table has in-frame clones only and misses some. The data hold fewer than 500,000 clones, with approximately 79% observed a single time. The sequencing sample was made of PBMCs. The receptors stem from a woman in her thirties or forties in good health. Some clones in this sample may be carry-over from other donors' samples.

In its sample, this clone was seen once. This sequence joins TRBV19 and TRBJ2-1; 11 bases agree with TRBD2. Germline assignment: CDR1 LNHDA and CDR2 SQIVND (reference sequence). Trimming removed 1 base from V and 6 bases from J; junction bases left unmatched: 8. The CDR3 runs to 17 residues. CDR3 DNA sequence: TGTGCCAGTAGTATAGGTCCAACTAGCGGGGGTGTCAATGAGCAGTTCTTC. Protein: CASSIGPTSGGVNEQFF.

The V call is TRBV6-6, the J call TRBJ2-1, with 12 bases fitting TRBD2. Germline CDR1 reads MNHNY; CDR2 reads SVGAGI (reference sequence). With 6 bases clipped from V and 9 bases from J, the junction kept 9 bases outside the gene matches. This CDR3 contains 15 residues. CDR3 protein: CASSPTSGSSGEQFF. Here the CDR3 DNA reads TGTGCCAGCAGCCCGACTAGCGGGAGCTCTGGTGAGCAGTTCTTC.

This clone was counted many times. The chain joins TRBV7-9 to TRBJ1-1; the D is unclear. The CDR3 is made up of 15 amino acids. In germline, CDR1 is SEHNR, CDR2 FQNEAQ (reference sequence). Trimming removed 5 bases at V and 2 bases at J, with 15 bases between. In DNA form, the CDR3 reads TGTGCCAGCAGCCGCGGTTCTGGTCTTAACACTGAAGCTTTCTTT. It yields the protein CASSRGSGLNTEAFF.

The chain combines TRBV7-9 with TRBJ2-1; no reliable D call. The CDR3 is 11 residues long. The germline V gene has CDR1 SEHNR and CDR2 FQNEAQ (reference sequence). V was cut by 2 bases and J by 7 bases, with 3 bases left in between. CDR3 DNA: TGTGCCAGCAGCTTATGGAATGAGCAGTTCTTC. It encodes CASSLWNEQFF.

V usage is TRBV6-5 and J usage is TRBJ2-1; D assignment may be TRBD1 or TRBD2 (5 bases each). Germline loops: CDR1 MNHEY, CDR2 SVGAGI. Trimming took 2 bases from V and 8 from J, leaving 7 bases between them. The CDR3 runs 12 residues. The CDR3 region has the DNA TGTGCCAGCAGTTACCTGGGGGATGAGCAGTTCTTC. The encoded protein is CASSYLGDEQFF.

This chain connects TRBV5-8 to TRBJ2-1; 16 nucleotides agree with TRBD2. Germline assignment: CDR1 SGHTS and CDR2 YDEGEE. Trimming took 3 bases from V and 10 from J; bases not matched to a gene: 4. This CDR3 has 15 amino acids. The CDR3 bases are TGTGCCAGCAGCTCGGGACTAGCGGGAGGGCCCGAGCAGTTCTTC. It translates to CASSSGLAGGPEQFF.

This rearrangement joins TRBV6-1 to TRBJ2-1, with D perhaps matching TRBD1 (5 bases). V gave up 4 bases and J gave up 5 bases, with 9 bases separating them. Germline V gene data show CDR1 as MNHNS and CDR2 as SASEGT. The CDR3 totals 13 residues. The DNA of the CDR3 is TGTGCCAGCAGTGTTACAGGAAACAATGAGCAGTTCTTC. Its translation: CASSVTGNNEQFF.

This clone was seen at least ten times. The rearrangement uses TRBV4-3 and TRBJ2-5; D call uncertain. CDR1 LGHNA and CDR2 YSLEER come from the germline V gene. The ends were cut back, 3 bases at V and 0 bases at J, with 8 bases in the middle. This CDR3 has 14 amino acids. CDR3 amino acids: CASSHLTNQETQYF. The CDR3 nucleotides read TGCGCCAGCAGCCATTTAACTAACCAAGAGACCCAGTACTTC.

This sequence joins TRBV7-9 and TRBJ2-1; 8 nucleotides agree with TRBD1. The CDR3 loop spans 15 amino acids. V gave up 1 base and J gave up 2 bases; unmatched junction bases: 1. From germline, CDR1 is SEHNR and CDR2 FQNEAQ (reference sequence). The CDR3 region is CASSLGTGTYNEQFF. For the CDR3, the DNA is TGTGCCAGCAGCTTAGGGACAGGGACCTACAATGAGCAGTTCTTC. Drawing the rest from reference TRBV7-9 and TRBJ2-1, the complete variable domain is DTGVSQNPRHKITKRGQNVTFRCDPISEHNRLYWYRQTLGQGPEFLTYFQNEAQLEKSRLLSDRFSAERPKGSFSTLEIQRTEQGDSAMYLCASSLGTGTYNEQFFGPGTRLTVL.

This chain uses TRBV10-3 with TRBJ2-1; 7 bases are shared with TRBD1. Germline V gives CDR1 ENHRY, CDR2 SYGVKD. The V segment lost 6 bases and the J segment 9 bases; nucleotides outside the gene matches: 11. This CDR3 spans 14 amino acids. CDR3 in amino acids: CAIRPGGPNSEQFF. The DNA for the CDR3 is TGTGCCATCAGGCCAGGGGGTCCTAACAGTGAGCAGTTCTTC.

This clone has just one count. The V call is TRBV7-9, the J call TRBJ2-5; D remains unclear. The CDR3 covers 13 residues. The V and J ends lost 1 base and 5 bases respectively, with 8 bases between them. Germline CDR1 is SEHNR and CDR2 is FQNEAQ (reference sequence). DNA of the CDR3: TGTGCCAGCAGCTTAGTTGGAAGGGAGACCCAGTACTTC. Translation gives CASSLVGRETQYF.

CDR3 DNA: TGTGCCAGTAGTACATCGGGGTTCGGAAACACCATATATTTT. Its protein is CASSTSGFGNTIYF. The J gene is TRBJ1-3, the V gene TRBV19, with D hard to call. The CDR3 is 14 amino acids. Germline V gene data show CDR1 as LNHDA and CDR2 as SQIVND (reference sequence). Trimming left V 4 bases short and J 4 bases short, with 11 bases between.

This clone was seen a single time. This could be a read error, since a much larger clone is one nucleotide away. The chain has TRBV6-6 and TRBJ2-7; D is uncertain. This CDR3 spans 12 amino acids. Germline assignment: CDR1 MNHNY and CDR2 SVGAGI (reference sequence). Trimming left V 6 bases short and J 1 base short, with 7 bases between. The CDR3 DNA reads TGTGCCAGCAGCCCGGGTTCCTACGAGCAGTACTTC. Its protein is CASSPGSYEQYF.

This clone showed up just a few times. The rearrangement joins TRBV30 to TRBJ2-1, with unresolved D. Germline CDR1 GTSNPN, CDR2 SVGIG (reference sequence). Deletions cut 1 base from V and 6 bases from J, with 7 bases between. The CDR3 covers 12 residues. CDR3 DNA sequence: TGTGCCTGGAGTGCCCGCGTCAATGAGCAGTTCTTC. It codes for CAWSARVNEQFF.

This clone was counted only a few times. This sequence joins TRBV7-2 and TRBJ1-1, with D possibly matching TRBD1 (6 bases). With 0 bases removed from V and 4 bases from J, the gap between germline ends came to 12 bases. Per germline, CDR1 SGHTA and CDR2 FQGNSA. The CDR3 sequence is 15 residues long. The CDR3 nucleotides read TGTGCCAGCAGCTTAGCGGGGACCAGGGGCACTGAAGCTTTCTTT. The encoded protein is CASSLAGTRGTEAFF.

The CDR3 DNA sequence: TGCGCCAGCAGCCAACGCGTGGGAGGGAAGACAGATACGCAGTATTTT. This translates into CASSQRVGGKTDTQYF. The chain couples TRBV5-2 to TRBJ2-3; the table calls TRBD2, which could not be checked here. TRBV5-2 is a listed pseudogene. CDR3 size: 16 residues.

The chain couples TRBV27 to TRBJ2-7, with D uncertain. The CDR3 consists of 13 residues. The ends were cut back, 10 bases at V and 6 bases at J, with 19 bases in the middle. Per the germline V gene, CDR1 is MNHEY and CDR2 is SMNVEV (reference sequence). The CDR3 DNA is TGTGCCACCACGGTACTGGGAAAAGGCGAGCAGTACTTC. This codes for CATTVLGKGEQYF.

This sequence joins TRBV5-8 and TRBJ1-4; tentative D call: TRBD1 (5 bases). The CDR3 length is 13 residues. Per germline, CDR1 SGHTS and CDR2 YDEGEE. The V end lost 6 bases, the J end lost 7 bases, and 13 bases lay between the germline ends. CDR3 sequence reads: CASNRQGREKLFF. CDR3 nucleotides: TGTGCCAGCAACCGGCAGGGACGTGAAAAACTGTTTTTT.

This CDR3 is CASSAWPRATYEQYF. CDR3 in DNA: TGCGCCAGCAGCGCCTGGCCCAGGGCCACCTACGAGCAGTACTTC. The chain joins TRBV5-1 to TRBJ2-7; the D gene is possibly TRBD1 (5 bases). From germline, CDR1 is SGHRS and CDR2 YFSETQ. The CDR3 spans 15 residues. V shed 4 bases and J shed 2 bases, with 16 bases lying between them. The variable domain in full, with the rest retrieved from reference TRBV5-1 and TRBJ2-7, is KAGVTQTPRYLIKTRGQQVTLSCSPISGHRSVSWYQQTPGQGLQFLFEYFSETQRNKGNFPGRFSGRQFSNSRSEMNVSTLELGDSALYLCASSAWPRATYEQYFGPGTRLTVT.

V and J are TRBV11-2 and TRBJ2-3; 9 positions agree with TRBD2. V trimming: 2 bases; J trimming: 4 bases; junction bases outside the gene matches: 4. Germline values: CDR1 SGHAT, CDR2 FQNNGV. The CDR3 totals 15 residues. The CDR3 sequence: CASSLLSGSPDTQYF. The CDR3 DNA is TGTGCCAGCAGCTTACTTAGCGGGAGCCCAGATACGCAGTATTTT.

The V call is TRBV27, the J call TRBJ2-4, with TRBD1 matching over 10 bases. Germline V gene lookup returns CDR1 MNHEY and CDR2 SMNVEV (reference sequence). This CDR3 spans 15 amino acids. V was pared by 6 bases and J by 1 base, with 3 bases of the junction left unmatched. The CDR3 nucleotides read TGTGCCAGCAGCGGGACAGGGGTGGCCAAAAACATTCAGTACTTC. Protein product: CASSGTGVAKNIQYF.

Here the CDR3 DNA reads TGTGCCAGCAGCTTACCCGCACTCGAGCAGTACTTC. This sequence encodes CASSLPALEQYF. The chain links TRBV7-2 to TRBJ2-7; D is unclear. Germline V gene sequence: CDR1 SGHTA, CDR2 FQGNSA. Between the trimmed V and J ends, which lost 2 bases and 6 bases, there was a span of 8 bases. The CDR3 sequence is 12 residues long.

This chain connects TRBV27 to TRBJ1-1; no reliable D call. The germline gives CDR1 MNHEY, CDR2 SMNVEV (reference sequence). The germline V and J ends were trimmed by 6 bases and 3 bases, with 14 bases remaining between them. CDR3 length: 14 amino acids. CDR3 coding DNA: TGTGCCAGCAGGAACAGATTTGAGGACACTGAAGCTTTCTTT. It translates to CASRNRFEDTEAFF.

The chain recombines TRBV5-4 with TRBJ2-5; no firm D call. The CDR3 length is 13 residues. The germline V gene encodes CDR1 SGHNT and CDR2 YYREEE (reference sequence). V was pared by 2 bases and J by 4 bases, with 9 bases between. The CDR3 is CASSFSGGETQYF. The CDR3 DNA reads TGTGCCAGCAGCTTTAGTGGCGGAGAGACCCAGTACTTC.

This clone was counted once. The chain uses TRBV7-2 and TRBJ2-1; 7 bases line up with TRBD2. This CDR3 contains 15 residues. V shed 5 bases and J 2 bases; nucleotides not matched to a gene: 6. Germline assignment: CDR1 SGHTA and CDR2 FQGNSA. The CDR3 region has the DNA TGTGCCAGCAGCCCCGGGCTAGCGGCCTACAATGAGCAGTTCTTC. Protein product: CASSPGLAAYNEQFF.

J is TRBJ2-1 and V is TRBV11-1; 8 positions match TRBD2. The CDR3 contains 15 residues. The germline gives CDR1 SGHAT, CDR2 FQDESV (reference sequence). V lost 5 bases, J lost 5 bases, and 8 bases stayed unmatched. The CDR3 here is CASSVLRGANNEQFF. The CDR3 DNA follows: TGTGCCAGCAGCGTCCTGCGGGGGGCGAACAATGAGCAGTTCTTC.

This clone was detected once. The V and J genes are TRBV4-2 and TRBJ2-7, with 14 nucleotides matching TRBD2. Trimming cost V 3 bases and J 3 bases; bases outside gene matches: 7. Germline lookup yields CDR1 LGHNA and CDR2 YNFKEQ. CDR3 length equals 17 residues. The CDR3 coding sequence is TGTGCCAGCAGCCAGGGGACTAGCGGGAGAGTTGGCTACGAGCAGTACTTC. Protein sequence: CASSQGTSGRVGYEQYF.

This clone has a handful of counts. The chain is built from TRBV6-1 and TRBJ2-5; 8 bases match TRBD1. The V gene end was trimmed by 2 bases and the J gene end by 2 bases; junction bases not matched to a gene: 10. This CDR3 is 17 amino acids long. Per germline, CDR1 MNHNS and CDR2 SASEGT. The CDR3 bases are TGTGCCAGCAGTGAAAGTATGGGAGGACAGGGACAAGAGACCCAGTACTTC. Protein product: CASSESMGGQGQETQYF.

The rearrangement uses TRBV6-5 and TRBJ2-1, with 10 bases that match TRBD2. The CDR3 has 14 amino acids. The V gene's germline CDR1 is MNHEY and CDR2 SVGAGI. V lost 5 bases, J lost 9 bases, and 7 bases stayed unmatched. The CDR3 protein is CASSGSSGGREQFF. The CDR3 nucleotides are TGTGCCAGCAGTGGGAGTAGCGGGGGGCGTGAGCAGTTCTTC.

V and J are TRBV30 and TRBJ1-5; TRBD1 is a possible D gene (6 bases). The CDR3 spans 16 residues. The V gene lost 2 bases and the J gene lost 7 bases, with 21 bases spanning the gap. The germline V gene encodes CDR1 GTSNPN and CDR2 SVGIG (reference sequence). CDR3 sequence: CAWSRGVGTVKQPQHF. The CDR3 coding sequence is TGTGCCTGGAGTAGGGGGGTAGGGACGGTTAAACAGCCCCAGCATTTT.